What follows are 29 T cell receptor beta chains derived from one specimen sequenced in a study of CD8+CD57+ T cells in acquired aplastic anemia. TCR beta VDJ and CDR3 profiles were obtained from a genomic DNA template. TCRdb redid the calling of the reads with MiXCR, one entry per CDR3 protein. The repertoire includes 100,000 to 150,000 distinct CDR3 sequences, around 46% of them detected once, and 2.5% to 3% sits in the top ten. Sequencing used sorted CD4+, CD8+, or CD8+CD57+ T cells (not recorded which) from PBMCs. The receptors shown here come from a human donor in good health, serving as a control.

J is TRBJ1-5 and V is TRBV9, with D tentatively TRBD1 (6 bases). CDR3 size: 14 residues. The V gene lost 4 bases and the J gene lost 1 base, with 9 bases spanning the gap. Germline V gene data show CDR1 as SGDLS and CDR2 as YYNGEE. The CDR3 DNA sequence: TGTGCCAGCAGCTCTCAGGGGAGCAATCAGCCCCAGCATTTT. It translates to CASSSQGSNQPQHF. Filled out from reference TRBV9 and TRBJ1-5, the complete variable domain reads DSGVTQTPKHLITATGQRVTLRCSPRSGDLSVYWYQQSLDQGLQFLIQYYNGEERAKGNILERFSAQQFPDLHSELNLSSLELGDSALYFCASSSQGSNQPQHFGDGTRLSIL.

With respect to this clonotype: One base away lies a much larger clone, so this may be a sequencing read error. Here the CDR3 omits its conserved ending phenylalanine or tryptophan, so a read error is the likely source. The CDR3 coding sequence is TGTGCCAGCAGTGACCTCGGACTAGCGGGGGGACCAAGCACAGATACGCAGTATCTT. Its translation: CASSDLGLAGGPSTDTQYL. This chain uses TRBV25-1 with TRBJ2-3, with 14 positions matching TRBD2. The CDR3 has 19 residues. V gave up 3 bases and J gave up 0 bases; unmatched junction bases: 8. CDR1 is MGHDK and CDR2 is SYGVNS in the germline V gene.

This clonotype appeared once. The chain uses TRBV29-1 and TRBJ1-1; D uncertain. The V end was cut by 2 bases, the J end by 1 base, with 8 bases between. The CDR3 covers 13 residues. The germline CDR1 and CDR2 sequences are SQVTM and ANQGSEA. The CDR3 loop reads CSVENTQNTEAFF. CDR3 in DNA: TGCAGCGTTGAAAACACGCAGAACACTGAAGCTTTCTTT.

This clonotype appeared a single time. This rearrangement joins TRBV3-1 to TRBJ1-2; a possible D gene is TRBD1 (5 bases). The CDR3 has 13 amino acids. Between the trimmed V and J ends, which lost 4 bases and 6 bases, there was a span of 12 bases. The germline CDR1 and CDR2 sequences are LGHDT and YNNKEL (reference sequence). In nucleotides, the CDR3 is TGTGCCAGCAGCCCGAGGGGCAGGGATGGCTACACCTTC. This codes for CASSPRGRDGYTF.

The chain is built from TRBV19 and TRBJ1-4, with 7 nucleotides matching TRBD1. This CDR3 is 12 amino acids long. Germline V gene lookup returns CDR1 LNHDA and CDR2 SQIVND (reference sequence). Trimming at V came to 6 bases and at J to 8 bases, leaving 3 bases not matched to a gene. The CDR3 is CASRRGQEKLFF. CDR3 sequence (DNA): TGTGCCAGTAGGAGGGGACAGGAAAAACTGTTTTTT.

This clonotype was counted many times. One junction end disagrees with the germline gene, perhaps due to a read error. This rearrangement joins TRBV7-9 to TRBJ1-2; the D is unclear. The CDR3 is made up of 14 amino acids. Germline V lookup: CDR1 SEHNR, CDR2 FQNEAQ (reference sequence). CDR3 region: CASSLVLKNYGYPF. For the CDR3, the DNA is TGTGCCAGCAGCTTAGTTCTGAAAAACTATGGCTACCCCTTC.

There are a few counts of this clonotype. Without the conserved terminal phenylalanine or tryptophan, this CDR3 likely stems from a read error. V usage is TRBV7-2 and J usage is TRBJ2-5; D not resolved. This CDR3 has 12 amino acids. The V gene's germline CDR1 is SGHTA and CDR2 FQGNSA. Trimming removed 5 bases from V and 4 bases from J, with 8 bases in between. The CDR3 is CASSQDRETQYL. CDR3 coding DNA: TGTGCCAGCAGCCAAGATCGAGAGACCCAGTACCTC.

This clonotype has ten or more counts. This chain links TRBV7-9 with TRBJ1-4; the match to TRBD1 covers 10 bases. CDR3 size: 17 residues. Losses at the gene ends were 7 bases for V and 7 bases for J; bases not matched to a gene: 15. In germline, CDR1 is SEHNR, CDR2 FQNEAQ (reference sequence). The CDR3 spells CASTRVPGQGTGEKLFF. CDR3 nucleotides: TGTGCCAGCACCCGCGTCCCGGGACAGGGGACGGGTGAAAAACTGTTTTTT.

The J gene is TRBJ2-1, the V gene TRBV19, with TRBD2 matching 7 bases. Germline V gives CDR1 LNHDA, CDR2 SQIVND (reference sequence). The ends lost 4 bases at V and 12 bases at J; junction bases unmatched: 15. The CDR3 is 15 residues long. The CDR3 loop is CASSKGLVDLVLQFF. CDR3 DNA: TGTGCCAGTAGTAAAGGACTAGTCGATCTTGTCTTGCAGTTCTTC.

Notes on this clonotype: Germline is not matched at one junction end, which may reflect a read error. This chain connects TRBV7-9 to TRBJ2-7; D is perhaps TRBD1 (5 bases). Germline V lookup: CDR1 SEHNR, CDR2 FQNEAQ (reference sequence). This CDR3 spans 12 amino acids. In DNA, the CDR3 is TGTGCCAGCAGTTTAGGGGTCGCCGAGCAGTACTTC. As protein: CASSLGVAEQYF.

This clonotype was detected ten times or more. The rearrangement links TRBV27 to TRBJ2-3; 9 nucleotides match TRBD2. Germline lookup yields CDR1 MNHEY and CDR2 SMNVEV (reference sequence). The J segment lost 6 bases and the V segment lost 3 bases, leaving 7 bases of the junction unmatched. The CDR3 consists of 15 residues. CDR3 loop: CASSFLAGTRDTQYF. The CDR3 DNA reads TGTGCCAGCAGTTTCCTAGCGGGGACCCGGGATACGCAGTATTTT.

V and J are TRBV6-5 and TRBJ2-7; D is possibly TRBD2 (5 bases). V was shortened by 0 bases and J by 0 bases, with 12 bases between the two germline ends. Germline CDR1 is MNHEY and CDR2 is SVGAGI. This CDR3 has 16 amino acids. This chain's CDR3 is CASSYSIGESSYEQYF. CDR3 in DNA: TGTGCCAGCAGTTACTCGATCGGGGAGAGCTCCTACGAGCAGTACTTC.

Note on this clonotype: Mismatch with germline at one junction end may stem from a read error. This chain uses TRBV9 with TRBJ1-1; TRBD1 aligns across 9 bases. The CDR3 loop spans 15 amino acids. CDR1 and CDR2 from the germline V gene are SGDLS and YYNGEE. The CDR3 protein is CASGVVGQGDTEALF. CDR3 in DNA: TGTGCCAGCGGCGTGGTGGGACAGGGCGACACTGAAGCTCTCTTT.

This clonotype was recorded many times. The V gene is TRBV5-1, the J gene TRBJ2-7, with 9 bases matching TRBD1. In germline, CDR1 is SGHRS, CDR2 YFSETQ. CDR3 length: 17 amino acids. V shed 2 bases, J shed 0 bases, and the junction held 9 bases outside the gene matches. The CDR3 sequence: CASSLPRQGGSSYEQYF. DNA of the CDR3: TGCGCCAGCAGCTTACCGCGACAGGGGGGAAGCTCCTACGAGCAGTACTTC.

This clonotype was counted at least ten times. The chain combines TRBV5-4 with TRBJ2-7; 7 nucleotides match TRBD1. The CDR3 totals 16 residues. The germline V gene has CDR1 SGHNT and CDR2 YYREEE (reference sequence). The trim removed 4 bases at V and 5 bases at J, leaving 15 bases unmatched. The CDR3 region is CASSIQGTATRDEQYF. The CDR3 DNA reads TGTGCCAGCAGCATACAAGGGACAGCAACTCGGGACGAGCAGTACTTC.

This clonotype has ten or more counts. The V and J genes are TRBV19 and TRBJ1-1; 10 bases line up with TRBD1. This CDR3 has 15 residues. V was clipped by 5 bases and J by 1 base; unmatched bases: 4. Germline values: CDR1 LNHDA, CDR2 SQIVND (reference sequence). The CDR3 sequence is CASSPRDRGNTEAFF. The CDR3 DNA reads TGTGCCAGTAGTCCAAGGGACAGGGGGAACACTGAAGCTTTCTTT.

This rearrangement joins TRBV20-1 to TRBJ2-7, with 8 bases identical to TRBD1. CDR3 length equals 11 residues. CDR1 and CDR2 from the germline V gene are DFQATT and SNEGSKA (reference sequence). V was pared by 6 bases and J by 6 bases, with 4 bases of the junction left unmatched. The CDR3 coding sequence is TGCAGTGCCCAGGGGGCGGGCGAGCAGTACTTC. It specifies CSAQGAGEQYF.

This clonotype was picked up many times. The V and J genes are TRBV5-4 and TRBJ1-2, with D unclear. Looked up from germline, CDR1 is SGHNT and CDR2 is YYREEE (reference sequence). This CDR3 is built from 13 residues. V was pared by 1 base and J by 5 bases, with 9 bases between. CDR3 in amino acids: CASSLKGGYGYTF. DNA for the CDR3: TGTGCCAGCAGCTTGAAGGGCGGATATGGCTACACCTTC.

This clonotype was detected a few times. The chain uses TRBV24-1 and TRBJ2-7; no clear D. V lost 1 base and J 10 bases, leaving 10 bases between the germline ends. The V gene's germline CDR1 is KGHDR and CDR2 SFDVKD. CDR3 length equals 12 residues. CDR3 bases: TGTGCCACCAGTGATTTTTCCGAAGACCAGTACTTC. Translating gives CATSDFSEDQYF.

The genes are TRBV7-3 and TRBJ2-7, with a weak D call TRBD2 (9 bases). The CDR3 length is 16 residues. From germline, CDR1 is SGHTA and CDR2 FQGTGA. The V end was cut by 6 bases, the J end by 6 bases, with 24 bases between. The CDR3 bases are TGTGCCAGCAGGCGGACAGGGACTAGCATAACCCGCGAGCAGTACTTC. It yields the protein CASRRTGTSITREQYF.

Comments on this clonotype: Lacking the conserved final phenylalanine or tryptophan, this CDR3 likely reflects a read error. This sequence joins TRBV29-1 and TRBJ1-2, with no clear D. V dropped 2 bases and J dropped 1 base, with 5 bases sitting between them. The CDR3 extends over 12 amino acids. Per germline, CDR1 SQVTM and CDR2 ANQGSEA. The CDR3 here is CSVEWVNYGYTL. The CDR3 DNA sequence: TGCAGCGTTGAATGGGTTAACTATGGCTACACCCTC.

J is TRBJ1-1 and V is TRBV10-3; D is perhaps TRBD1 (6 bases). This CDR3 has 15 residues. Germline V lookup: CDR1 ENHRY, CDR2 SYGVKD. The V and J ends lost 7 bases and 11 bases respectively, with 26 bases between them. DNA for the CDR3: TGTGCCATCATGCCTGAAATTACAGGGACGCCGTGCGCTTTCTTT. Amino acids: CAIMPEITGTPCAFF.

This clonotype occurred many times. The CDR3 spells CASSVAGSSFYGYTF. The DNA of the CDR3 is TGTGCCAGCAGTGTGGCAGGGTCTTCTTTCTATGGCTACACCTTC. The chain links TRBV6-1 to TRBJ1-2; possible D gene TRBD1, 5 bases. The V end was cut by 4 bases, the J end by 4 bases, with 16 bases between. Germline V gives CDR1 MNHNS, CDR2 SASEGT. The CDR3 is made up of 15 amino acids.

This clonotype showed up many times. The V and J genes are TRBV4-1 and TRBJ1-5; no definite D call. The CDR3 loop spans 15 amino acids. Germline loops: CDR1 MGHRA, CDR2 YSYEKL. V lost 1 base, J lost 0 bases, and 7 bases lay in between. CDR3 sequence reads: CASSQVSSSNQPQHF. The CDR3 nucleotides are TGCGCCAGCAGCCAAGTTTCCAGTAGCAATCAGCCCCAGCATTTT.

This clonotype was seen many times. The CDR3 DNA follows: TGTGCCAGCAGCCTGCGACAGGGCAATGAAAAACTGTTTTTT. Its protein is CASSLRQGNEKLFF. This rearrangement joins TRBV4-2 to TRBJ1-4, with 7 bases lining up with TRBD1. The V and J ends lost 4 bases and 5 bases, in that order; junction bases with no gene match: 4. There are 14 residues in the CDR3. The germline V gene encodes CDR1 LGHNA and CDR2 YNFKEQ.

A single count supports this clonotype. The chain couples TRBV7-3 to TRBJ2-1; maybe TRBD2 (7 bases). The CDR3 is made up of 14 amino acids. Trimming pared 1 base from V and 7 bases from J, leaving 11 bases between. CDR1 is SGHTA, CDR2 FQGTGA, per germline. The CDR3 loop is CASSLRRGANEQFF. The DNA for the CDR3 is TGTGCCAGCAGCTTAAGACGGGGGGCAAATGAGCAGTTCTTC.

This clonotype was recorded many times. The chain recombines TRBV12-5 with TRBJ1-6; D ambiguous. Trimming removed 7 bases at V and 6 bases at J, with 19 bases between. The germline V gene has CDR1 LGHNT and CDR2 FRNRAP. The CDR3 runs to 16 residues. The CDR3 spells CASALFSGNRNSPLHF. The CDR3 DNA reads TGTGCTAGTGCCTTGTTTAGCGGGAACCGTAATTCACCCCTCCACTTT.

This clonotype was seen at least ten times. V gene TRBV20-1 combines with J gene TRBJ1-2; no reliable D call. CDR1 is DFQATT, CDR2 SNEGSKA, per germline (reference sequence). The CDR3 covers 14 residues. Trimming removed 3 bases from V and 0 bases from J, with 11 bases in between. CDR3 coding DNA: TGCAGTGCTAGTGATAAGTTAGCTAACTATGGCTACACCTTC. Protein: CSASDKLANYGYTF.

The chain combines TRBV15 with TRBJ1-2, with D unresolved. V was clipped by 4 bases and J by 2 bases, with 11 bases between them. In germline, CDR1 is LNHNV, CDR2 YYDKDF (reference sequence). CDR3 length: 14 residues. CDR3 sequence: CATSNRGQNYGYTF. The CDR3 DNA sequence: TGTGCCACCAGCAACCGTGGGCAGAACTATGGCTACACCTTC.